This is a list of T cell receptor beta chains from one sample in a study of glioma-infiltrating T cells. Via MiXCR, TCRdb re-called the multiplex PCR reads, giving one row per CDR3 protein. The repertoire has 90,000 to 110,000 distinct CDR3 sequences, around a quarter of them found once; the top ten carry 35%. Sequencing was done on a sample of glioma tissue, nonneoplastic brain tissue, or PBMCs (not recorded which). Receptors originate from a human donor with low-grade glioma or glioblastoma, undergoing nonglioma brain surgery, or in good health (not recorded which). CDR3s include the opening cysteine and the closing phenylalanine or tryptophan. The D gene is left open where the match is weak. Some rows have no size entry. The others give once, few or many, or a class for an expanded clone.

J gene: TRBJ2-5; V gene: TRBV10-3; CDR3 length: 14; D gene: TRBD2; clone size: few; CDR3 protein: CAISVTSAQETQYF; CDR3 DNA: TGTGCCATCAGTGTCACTAGCGCCCAAGAGACCCAGTACTTC
J gene: TRBJ2-1; V gene: TRBV20-1; CDR3 length: 11; D gene: NA; clone size: many; CDR3 protein: CSAPQLNEQFF; CDR3 DNA: TGCAGTGCTCCTCAATTGAATGAGCAGTTCTTC
J gene: TRBJ2-1; V gene: TRBV11-2; CDR3 length: 14; D gene: TRBD2; clone size: many; CDR3 protein: CASSSLREGVEQFF; CDR3 DNA: TGTGCCAGCAGCTCTCTCCGGGAGGGCGTGGAGCAGTTCTTC
J gene: TRBJ2-7; V gene: TRBV29-1; CDR3 length: 14; D gene: NA; clone size: few; CDR3 protein: CSVEGHGPSYEQYF; CDR3 DNA: TGCAGCGTTGAGGGCCATGGGCCTTCCTACGAGCAGTACTTC
J gene: TRBJ2-3; V gene: TRBV11-2; CDR3 length: 13; D gene: NA; clone size: many; CDR3 protein: CASSLGQTDTQYF; CDR3 DNA: TGTGCCAGCAGCTTAGGACAAACAGATACGCAGTATTTT
J gene: TRBJ2-7; V gene: TRBV29-1; CDR3 length: 12; D gene: NA; clone size: many; CDR3 protein: CSALGVSYEQYF; CDR3 DNA: TGCAGCGCACTAGGCGTCTCCTACGAGCAGTACTTC
J gene: TRBJ1-2; V gene: TRBV7-9; CDR3 length: 14; D gene: NA; clone size: NA; CDR3 protein: CASTTLQGLRGYTF; CDR3 DNA: TGTGCCAGCACGACCCTTCAGGGATTGAGGGGCTACACCTTC
J gene: TRBJ2-7; V gene: TRBV18; CDR3 length: 14; D gene: NA; clone size: few; CDR3 protein: CASSPSGGGYEQYF; CDR3 DNA: TGTGCCAGCTCACCGTCCGGGGGCGGCTACGAGCAGTACTTC
J gene: TRBJ2-3; V gene: TRBV11-3; CDR3 length: 15; D gene: TRBD1; clone size: once; CDR3 protein: CASSLGGQGPTTQYF; CDR3 DNA: TGTGCCAGCAGCTTAGGGGGACAGGGGCCAACTACGCAGTATTTT
J gene: TRBJ2-4; V gene: TRBV19; CDR3 length: 13; D gene: TRBD1; clone size: few; CDR3 protein: CASSLSTGDEQYF; CDR3 DNA: TGTGCCAGTAGTCTCTCGACAGGGGATGAGCAGTACTTC
J gene: TRBJ2-7; V gene: TRBV6-6; CDR3 length: 15; D gene: TRBD1; clone size: many; CDR3 protein: CASSYPETGFHEQYF; CDR3 DNA: TGTGCCAGCAGTTACCCCGAGACAGGGTTTCACGAGCAGTACTTC
J gene: TRBJ2-6; V gene: TRBV7-2; CDR3 length: 17; D gene: NA; clone size: many; CDR3 protein: CASSLAFRGTGANVLTF; CDR3 DNA: TGTGCCAGCAGCTTAGCGTTTCGGGGAACTGGGGCCAACGTCCTGACTTTC
J gene: TRBJ2-3; V gene: TRBV7-2; CDR3 length: 14; D gene: TRBD2; clone size: many; CDR3 protein: CASSLVGGSDTQYF; CDR3 DNA: TGTGCCAGCAGCCTAGTGGGGGGGTCAGATACGCAGTATTTT
J gene: TRBJ1-3; V gene: TRBV6-1; CDR3 length: 14; D gene: NA; clone size: many; CDR3 protein: CASSSGQIGNTIYF; CDR3 DNA: TGTGCCAGCAGTTCGGGACAAATTGGAAACACCATATATTTT
J gene: TRBJ2-1; V gene: TRBV19; CDR3 length: 17; D gene: TRBD2; clone size: many; CDR3 protein: CASSIFSGSRSYNEQFF; CDR3 DNA: TGTGCCAGTAGTATATTTAGCGGGAGCCGCTCCTACAATGAGCAGTTCTTC
J gene: TRBJ2-1; V gene: TRBV6-1; CDR3 length: 16; D gene: TRBD2; clone size: many; CDR3 protein: CASSYDSGRSYNEQFF; CDR3 DNA: TGTGCCAGCAGTTACGATAGCGGGAGGTCCTACAATGAGCAGTTCTTC
J gene: TRBJ2-3; V gene: TRBV7-9; CDR3 length: 15; D gene: NA; clone size: many; CDR3 protein: CASSLAGTNSDTQYF; CDR3 DNA: TGTGCCAGCAGCTTAGCGGGAACTAACTCAGATACGCAGTATTTT
J gene: TRBJ2-1; V gene: TRBV12-3/TRBV12-4; CDR3 length: 13; D gene: TRBD2; clone size: NA; CDR3 protein: CASRTSGGAGQFF; CDR3 DNA: TGTGCCAGCAGGACTAGCGGGGGGGCCGGGCAGTTCTTC